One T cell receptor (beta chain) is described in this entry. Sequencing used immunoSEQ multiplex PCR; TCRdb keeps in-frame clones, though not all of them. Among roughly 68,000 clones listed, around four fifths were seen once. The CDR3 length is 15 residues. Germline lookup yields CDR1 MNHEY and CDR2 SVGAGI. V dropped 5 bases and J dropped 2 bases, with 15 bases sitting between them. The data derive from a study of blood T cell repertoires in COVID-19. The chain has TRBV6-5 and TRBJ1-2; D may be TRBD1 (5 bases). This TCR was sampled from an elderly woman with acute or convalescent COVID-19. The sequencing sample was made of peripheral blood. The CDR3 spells CASSPRQPTNYGYTF. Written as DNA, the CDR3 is TGTGCCAGCAGTCCACGACAGCCTACGAACTATGGCTACACCTTC.